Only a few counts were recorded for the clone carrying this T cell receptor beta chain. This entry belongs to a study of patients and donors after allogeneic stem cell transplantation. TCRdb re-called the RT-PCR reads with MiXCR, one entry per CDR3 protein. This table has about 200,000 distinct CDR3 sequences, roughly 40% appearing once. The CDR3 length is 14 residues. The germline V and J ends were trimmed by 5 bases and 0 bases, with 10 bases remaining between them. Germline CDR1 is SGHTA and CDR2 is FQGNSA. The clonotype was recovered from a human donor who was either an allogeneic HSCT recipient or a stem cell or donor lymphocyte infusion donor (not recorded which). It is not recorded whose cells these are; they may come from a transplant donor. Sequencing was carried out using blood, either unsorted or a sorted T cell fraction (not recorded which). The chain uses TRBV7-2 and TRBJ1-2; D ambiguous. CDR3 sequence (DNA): TGTGCCAGCAGCCCACCGGCCCCTAACTATGGCTACACCTTC. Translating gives CASSPPAPNYGYTF.